The 8 T cell receptor beta chains in this list originate from one sample, sequenced in a study of Tregs in tolerant kidney transplant recipients. TCRdb keeps only in-frame clones here, not all; method: immunoSEQ multiplex PCR. The sample has some 70,000 clones, roughly 92% seen once; the top ten hold 11%. This specimen consisted of CD8+ T cells from blood, obtained before the transplant. The receptors originated from a human donor who received a combined kidney and bone marrow transplant.

This chain connects TRBV28 to TRBJ2-5; TRBD1 is a possible D gene (5 bases). With 6 bases removed from V and 4 bases from J, the gap between germline ends came to 21 bases. Germline V gene sequence: CDR1 MDHEN, CDR2 SYDVKM. The length of the CDR3 is 16 residues. CDR3 bases: TGTGCCAGCAGAGTAGTAGGTCGCAGGGCTGCAGAGACCCAGTACTTC. Translating gives CASRVVGRRAAETQYF.

The V call is TRBV7-6, the J call TRBJ2-1, with 10 positions matching TRBD1. V shed 5 bases, J shed 7 bases, and the junction held 8 bases outside the gene matches. The germline gives CDR1 SGHVS, CDR2 FNYEAQ. This CDR3 has 15 residues. CDR3: CASSRDRGRMNEQFF. In DNA, the CDR3 is TGTGCCAGCAGCCGTGACAGGGGGCGTATGAATGAGCAGTTCTTC.

This chain connects TRBV11-3 to TRBJ1-6, with D tentatively TRBD1 (6 bases). The CDR3 covers 17 residues. V was trimmed by 6 bases and J by 9 bases, leaving 24 bases between them. CDR1 and CDR2 (germline): SGHNT, YENEEA. CDR3 coding DNA: TGTGCCAGCAGGAAACAGGGTATTACGGCTCGCGGTTCACCCCTCCACTTT. Residues: CASRKQGITARGSPLHF.

The chain is built from TRBV7-8 and TRBJ2-7; TRBD2 aligns across 10 bases. The V gene end was trimmed by 0 bases and the J gene end by 2 bases; junction bases not matched to a gene: 4. This CDR3 is 16 amino acids long. The V gene's germline CDR1 is SGHVS and CDR2 FQNEAQ. The CDR3 DNA sequence: TGTGCCAGCAGCTTAGCCCTAGCGGGAGTTACCTACGAGCAGTACTTC. It codes for CASSLALAGVTYEQYF.

The J gene is TRBJ2-7, the V gene TRBV4-3; a possible D gene is TRBD2 (7 bases). The CDR3 sequence is 18 residues long. Between the trimmed V and J ends, which lost 3 bases and 0 bases, there was a span of 21 bases. Per germline, CDR1 LGHNA and CDR2 YSLEER. Here the CDR3 DNA reads TGCGCCAGCAGCCAGTATTCTTCAGGGGAGGGGACCTCCTACGAGCAGTACTTC. Translation gives CASSQYSSGEGTSYEQYF.

The rearrangement joins TRBV5-1 to TRBJ1-5; D is possibly TRBD1 (6 bases). Germline CDR1 is SGHRS and CDR2 is YFSETQ. There are 15 residues in the CDR3. V was shortened by 4 bases and J by 0 bases, with 11 bases between the two germline ends. CDR3 sequence: CASSPGTNSNQPQHF. In DNA form, the CDR3 reads TGCGCCAGCAGCCCCGGGACAAATAGCAATCAGCCCCAGCATTTT.

The chain recombines TRBV6-5 with TRBJ1-1, with 7 bases identical to TRBD1. V shed 6 bases, J shed 3 bases, and the junction held 7 bases outside the gene matches. Germline loops: CDR1 MNHEY, CDR2 SVGAGI. There are 14 residues in the CDR3. The chain's CDR3 is CASSRPTGDTEAFF. CDR3 nucleotide sequence: TGTGCCAGCAGCCGCCCAACAGGGGACACTGAAGCTTTCTTT.

Details on this clone: The junction differs from germline at one of its ends, possibly a read error. The J gene is TRBJ2-3, the V gene TRBV7-6; D is ambiguous. The CDR3 runs to 14 residues. CDR1 and CDR2 from the germline V gene are SGHVS and FNYEAQ. The CDR3 reads CAGSPLPLIDTQYF. The CDR3 nucleotides are TGTGCCGGCAGCCCACTACCCCTGATTGATACGCAGTATTTT. The full variable domain, in which reference TRBV7-6 and TRBJ2-3 provide the parts outside the CDR3, is GAGVSQSPRYKVTKRGQDVALRCDPISGHVSLYWYRQALGQGPEFLTYFNYEAQQDKSGLPNDRFSAERPEGSISTLTIQRTEQRDSAMYRCAGSPLPLIDTQYFGPGTRLTVL.